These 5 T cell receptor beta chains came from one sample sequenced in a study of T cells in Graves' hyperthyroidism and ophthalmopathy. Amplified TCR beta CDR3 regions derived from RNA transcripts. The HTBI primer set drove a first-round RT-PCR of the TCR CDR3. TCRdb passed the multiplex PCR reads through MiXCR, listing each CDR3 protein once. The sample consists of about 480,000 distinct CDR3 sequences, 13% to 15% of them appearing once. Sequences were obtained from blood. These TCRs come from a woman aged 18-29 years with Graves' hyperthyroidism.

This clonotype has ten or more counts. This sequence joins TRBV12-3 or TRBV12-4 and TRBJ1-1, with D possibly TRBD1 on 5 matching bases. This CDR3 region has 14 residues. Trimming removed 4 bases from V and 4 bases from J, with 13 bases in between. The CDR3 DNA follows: TGTGCCAGCAGTTCCGGGGGAGCGAGCACTGAAGCTTTCTTT. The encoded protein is CASSSGGASTEAFF.

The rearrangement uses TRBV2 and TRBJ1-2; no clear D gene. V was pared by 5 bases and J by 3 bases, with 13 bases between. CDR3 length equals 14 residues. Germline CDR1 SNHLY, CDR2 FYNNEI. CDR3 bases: TGTGCCAGCAGTCGTCGGGAGTTGGACTATGGCTACACCTTC. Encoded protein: CASSRRELDYGYTF.

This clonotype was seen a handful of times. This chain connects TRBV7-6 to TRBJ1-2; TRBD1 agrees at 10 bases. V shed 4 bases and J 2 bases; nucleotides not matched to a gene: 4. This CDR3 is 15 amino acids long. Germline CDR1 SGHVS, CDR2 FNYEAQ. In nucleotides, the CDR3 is TGTGCCAGCAGCTCCTTGACAGGGGGCAACTATGGCTACACCTTC. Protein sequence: CASSSLTGGNYGYTF.

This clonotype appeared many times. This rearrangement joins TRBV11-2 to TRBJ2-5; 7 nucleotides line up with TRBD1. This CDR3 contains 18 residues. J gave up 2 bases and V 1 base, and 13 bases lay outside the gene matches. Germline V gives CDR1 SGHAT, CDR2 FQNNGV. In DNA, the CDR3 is TGTGCCAGCAGCTTAGTAACGGAACAGGGGTTGTCACAAGAGACCCAGTACTTC. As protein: CASSLVTEQGLSQETQYF.

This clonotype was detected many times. CDR3 bases: TGTGCCAGCAGTAGACAGGTCTACGAGCAGTACTTC. Protein: CASSRQVYEQYF. The chain has TRBV12-3 or TRBV12-4 and TRBJ2-7; TRBD1 is a possible D gene (6 bases). Trimming left V 5 bases short and J 3 bases short, with 8 bases between. This CDR3 has 12 residues.